Included here is one T cell receptor beta chain sequence, with context. The antigen is undetermined. These data belong to a study of shared clonotypes between healthy human individuals. Study details: Those who served as donors were a couple of women and a few men between the ages of 18 and 49. Study results and caveats: A reduction in generation probabilities was seen for non-shared clonotypes relative to those shared by all four donors.

Deletions cut 8 bases from V and 0 bases from J, with 8 bases between. The CDR3 has 14 amino acids. Germline V gene lookup returns CDR1 ENHRY and CDR2 SYGVKD. For sorted subsets, about 200 ng DNA per replicate equaled approximately 30,000 T cell genomes. Profiling relied on immunoSEQ multiplex PCR, and the TCRdb table lists in-frame clones only, not all of them. Of some 2.4 million clones listed, over 85% were seen once; the top ten hold approximately 0.35%. Sequencing was done on a sample of naive CD4+ T cells from PBMCs. Subset noted: CD45RA+ positively selected. This sequence was found in a man aged 18 to 29 in good health. Some clones in this sample may be carry-over from other donors' samples. The chain uses TRBV10-3 and TRBJ2-6; D remains unclear. CDR3: CAIGANSGANVLTF. In DNA, the CDR3 is TGTGCCATCGGTGCGAACTCTGGGGCCAACGTCCTGACTTTC.